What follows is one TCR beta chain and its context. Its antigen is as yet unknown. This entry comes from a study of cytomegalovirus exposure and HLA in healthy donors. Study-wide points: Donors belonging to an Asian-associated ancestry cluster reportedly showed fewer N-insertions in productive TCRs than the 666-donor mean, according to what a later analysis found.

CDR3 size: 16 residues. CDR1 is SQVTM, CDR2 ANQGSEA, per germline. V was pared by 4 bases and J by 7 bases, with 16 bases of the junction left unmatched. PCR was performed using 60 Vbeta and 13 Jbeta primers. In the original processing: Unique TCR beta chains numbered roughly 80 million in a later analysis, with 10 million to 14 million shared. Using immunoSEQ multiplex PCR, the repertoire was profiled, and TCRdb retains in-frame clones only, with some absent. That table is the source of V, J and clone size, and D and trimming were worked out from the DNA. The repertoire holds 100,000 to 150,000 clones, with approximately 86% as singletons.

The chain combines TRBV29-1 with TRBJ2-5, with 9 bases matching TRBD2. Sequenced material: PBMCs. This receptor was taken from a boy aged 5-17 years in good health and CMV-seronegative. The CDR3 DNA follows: TGCAGCGTTGGGTGGGGGGCTAGCGGGAAGAGTGGGACCCAGTACTTC. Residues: CSVGWGASGKSGTQYF.